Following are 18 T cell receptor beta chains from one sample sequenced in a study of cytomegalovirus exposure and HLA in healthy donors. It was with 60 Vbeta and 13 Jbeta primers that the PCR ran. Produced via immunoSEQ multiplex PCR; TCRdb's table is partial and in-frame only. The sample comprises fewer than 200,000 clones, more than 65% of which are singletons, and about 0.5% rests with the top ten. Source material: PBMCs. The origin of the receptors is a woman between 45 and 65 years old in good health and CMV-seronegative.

DNA for the CDR3: TGTGCCAGCAGCCGGGGACTAGCGCCTCCCTACGAGCAGTACTTC. Translating gives CASSRGLAPPYEQYF. This chain joins TRBV4-2 and TRBJ2-7, with TRBD2 matching 10 bases. The CDR3 runs 15 residues. V lost 4 bases and J lost 2; bases outside the gene matches: 5. From germline, CDR1 is LGHNA and CDR2 YNFKEQ.

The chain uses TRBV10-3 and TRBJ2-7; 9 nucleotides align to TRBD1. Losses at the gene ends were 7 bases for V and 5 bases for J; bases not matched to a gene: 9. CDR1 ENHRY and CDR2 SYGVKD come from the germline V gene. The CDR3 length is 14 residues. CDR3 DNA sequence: TGTGCCATCACGCCCCGGGACAGGGTCAACGAGCAGTACTTC. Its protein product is CAITPRDRVNEQYF.

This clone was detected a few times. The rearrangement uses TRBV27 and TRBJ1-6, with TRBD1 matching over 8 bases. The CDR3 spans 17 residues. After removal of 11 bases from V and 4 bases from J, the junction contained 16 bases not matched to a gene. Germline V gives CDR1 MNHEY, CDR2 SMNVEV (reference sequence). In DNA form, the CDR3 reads TGTGCCGGGGAGATTACGCTTCAGGGGGCGTATAATTCACCCCTCCACTTT. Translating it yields CAGEITLQGAYNSPLHF.

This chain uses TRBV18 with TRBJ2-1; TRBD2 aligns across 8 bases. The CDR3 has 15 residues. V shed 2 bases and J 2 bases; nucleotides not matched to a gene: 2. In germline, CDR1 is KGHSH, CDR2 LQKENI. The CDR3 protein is CASSPSAGAYNEQFF. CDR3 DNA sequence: TGTGCCAGCTCACCATCAGCGGGGGCCTACAATGAGCAGTTCTTC.

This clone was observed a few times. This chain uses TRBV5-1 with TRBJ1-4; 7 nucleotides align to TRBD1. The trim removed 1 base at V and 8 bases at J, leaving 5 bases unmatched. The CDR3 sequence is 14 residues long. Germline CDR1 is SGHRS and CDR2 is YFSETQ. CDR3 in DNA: TGCGCCAGCAGCTTGTCAGGGGGAGGCGAAAAACTGTTTTTT. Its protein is CASSLSGGGEKLFF.

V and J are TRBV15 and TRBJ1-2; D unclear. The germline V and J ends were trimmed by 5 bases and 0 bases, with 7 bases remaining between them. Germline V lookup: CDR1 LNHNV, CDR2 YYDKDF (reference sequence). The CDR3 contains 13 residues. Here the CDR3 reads CATSHGANYGYTF. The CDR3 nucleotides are TGTGCCACCAGCCACGGAGCTAACTATGGCTACACCTTC.

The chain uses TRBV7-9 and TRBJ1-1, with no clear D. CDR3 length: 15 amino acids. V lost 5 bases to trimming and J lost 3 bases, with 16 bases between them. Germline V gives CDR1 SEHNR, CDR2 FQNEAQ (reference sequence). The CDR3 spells CASSKTRGSDTEAFF. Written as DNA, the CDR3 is TGTGCCAGCAGCAAGACGCGCGGGTCGGACACTGAAGCTTTCTTT.

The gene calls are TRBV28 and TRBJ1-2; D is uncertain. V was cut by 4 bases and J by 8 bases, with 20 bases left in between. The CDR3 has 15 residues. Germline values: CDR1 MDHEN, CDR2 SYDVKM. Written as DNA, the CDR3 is TGTGCCAGCAGTTCCCCTGCGGTTACAATACGGGGCTACACCTTC. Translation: CASSSPAVTIRGYTF.

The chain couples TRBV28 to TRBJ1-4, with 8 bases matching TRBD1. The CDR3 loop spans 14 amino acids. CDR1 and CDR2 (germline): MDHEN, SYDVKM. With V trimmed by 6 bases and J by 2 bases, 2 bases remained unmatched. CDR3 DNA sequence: TGTGCCAGCAGGGGACAGGTGACTAATGAAAAACTGTTTTTT. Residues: CASRGQVTNEKLFF.

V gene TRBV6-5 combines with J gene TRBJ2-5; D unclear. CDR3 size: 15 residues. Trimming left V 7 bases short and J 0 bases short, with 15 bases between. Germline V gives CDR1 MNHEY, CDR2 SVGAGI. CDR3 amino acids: CASTSSPEYQETQYF. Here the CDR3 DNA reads TGTGCCAGCACATCGTCCCCTGAGTACCAAGAGACCCAGTACTTC.

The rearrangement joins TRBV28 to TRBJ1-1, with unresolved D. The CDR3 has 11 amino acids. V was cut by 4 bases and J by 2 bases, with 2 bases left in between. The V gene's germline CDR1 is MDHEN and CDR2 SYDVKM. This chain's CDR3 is CASSSNTEAFF. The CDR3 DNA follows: TGTGCCAGCAGTTCTAACACTGAAGCTTTCTTT.

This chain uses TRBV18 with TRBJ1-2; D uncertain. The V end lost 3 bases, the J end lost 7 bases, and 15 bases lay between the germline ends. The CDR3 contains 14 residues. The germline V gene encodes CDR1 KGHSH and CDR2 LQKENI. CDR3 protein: CASSPAPSGSGYTF. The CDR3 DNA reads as TGTGCCAGCTCACCTGCCCCTTCTGGGAGTGGCTACACCTTC.

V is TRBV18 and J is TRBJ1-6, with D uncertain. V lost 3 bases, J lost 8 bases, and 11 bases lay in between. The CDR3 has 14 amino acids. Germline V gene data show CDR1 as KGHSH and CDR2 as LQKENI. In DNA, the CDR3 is TGTGCCAGCTCACCTTTCAGGTCGGATTCACCCCTCCACTTT. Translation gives CASSPFRSDSPLHF. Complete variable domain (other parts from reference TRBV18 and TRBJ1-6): NAGVMQNPRHLVRRRGQEARLRCSPMKGHSHVYWYRQLPEEGLKFMVYLQKENIIDESGMPKERFSAEFPKEGPSILRIQQVVRGDSAAYFCASSPFRSDSPLHFGNGTRLTVT.

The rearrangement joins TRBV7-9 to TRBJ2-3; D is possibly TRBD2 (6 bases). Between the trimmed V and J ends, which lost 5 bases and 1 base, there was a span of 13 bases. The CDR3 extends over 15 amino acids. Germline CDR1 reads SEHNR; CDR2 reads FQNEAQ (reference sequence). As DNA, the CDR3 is TGTGCCAGCAGCCGGTTAGCGGAGGGCACAGATACGCAGTATTTT. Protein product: CASSRLAEGTDTQYF.

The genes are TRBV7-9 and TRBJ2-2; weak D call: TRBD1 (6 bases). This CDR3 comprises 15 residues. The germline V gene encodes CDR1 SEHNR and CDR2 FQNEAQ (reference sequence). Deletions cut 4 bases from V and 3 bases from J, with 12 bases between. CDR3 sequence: CASSWGQVDTGELFF. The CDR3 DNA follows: TGTGCCAGCAGCTGGGGGCAGGTGGACACCGGGGAGCTGTTTTTT.

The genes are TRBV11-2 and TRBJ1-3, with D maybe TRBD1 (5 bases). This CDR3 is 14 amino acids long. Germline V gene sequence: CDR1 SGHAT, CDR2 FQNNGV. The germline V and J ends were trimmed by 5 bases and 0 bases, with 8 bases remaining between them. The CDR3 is CASSGTGSGNTIYF. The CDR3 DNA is TGTGCCAGCAGCGGAACAGGCTCTGGAAACACCATATATTTT. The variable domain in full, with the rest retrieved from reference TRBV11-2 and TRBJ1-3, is EAGVAQSPRYKIIEKRQSVAFWCNPISGHATLYWYQQILGQGPKLLIQFQNNGVVDDSQLPKDRFSAERLKGVDSTLKIQPAKLEDSAVYLCASSGTGSGNTIYFGEGSWLTVV.

The CDR3 loop is CASRKTGSGNTIYF. The CDR3 DNA sequence: TGCGCCAGCAGGAAGACAGGGTCTGGAAACACCATATATTTT. The chain is built from TRBV5-1 and TRBJ1-3; TRBD1 matches at 7 bases. Losses at the gene ends were 5 bases for V and 1 base for J; bases not matched to a gene: 3. Germline values: CDR1 SGHRS, CDR2 YFSETQ. This CDR3 region has 14 residues.

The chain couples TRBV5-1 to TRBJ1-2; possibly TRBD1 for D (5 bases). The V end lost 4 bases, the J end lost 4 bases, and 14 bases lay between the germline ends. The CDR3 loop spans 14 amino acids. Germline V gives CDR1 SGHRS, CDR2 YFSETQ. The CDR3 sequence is CASSPPGGGYGYTF. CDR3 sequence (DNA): TGCGCCAGCAGCCCCCCGGGGGGGGGCTATGGCTACACCTTC.